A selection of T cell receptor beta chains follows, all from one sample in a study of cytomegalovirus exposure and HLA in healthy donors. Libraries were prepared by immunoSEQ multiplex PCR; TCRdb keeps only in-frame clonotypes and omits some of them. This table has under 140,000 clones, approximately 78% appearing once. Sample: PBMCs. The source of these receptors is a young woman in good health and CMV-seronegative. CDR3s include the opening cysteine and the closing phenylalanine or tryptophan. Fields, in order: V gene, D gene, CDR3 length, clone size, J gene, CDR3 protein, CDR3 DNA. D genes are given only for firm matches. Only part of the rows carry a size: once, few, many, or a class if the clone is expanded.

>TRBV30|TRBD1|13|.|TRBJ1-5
CAWSQGAGQPQHF
TGTGCCTGGAGTCAGGGGGCTGGTCAGCCCCAGCATTTT
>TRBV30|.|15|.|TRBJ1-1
CAWTPTLEGVTEAFF
TGTGCCTGGACCCCCACGTTGGAGGGCGTCACTGAAGCTTTCTTT
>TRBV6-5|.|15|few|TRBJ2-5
CASSYQDWLQETQYF
TGTGCCAGCAGTTACCAGGACTGGTTGCAAGAGACCCAGTACTTC
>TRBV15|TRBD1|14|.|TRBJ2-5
CATSRDRGRETQYF
TGTGCCACCAGCAGGGACAGGGGACGAGAGACCCAGTACTTC
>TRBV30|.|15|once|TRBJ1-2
CAWSLRAGVTVGYTF
TGTGCCTGGAGCCTCCGCGCAGGCGTAACCGTTGGCTACACCTTC
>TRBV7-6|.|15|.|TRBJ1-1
CASSLSHSTNTEAFF
TGTGCCAGCAGCTTAAGCCATAGTACGAACACTGAAGCTTTCTTT
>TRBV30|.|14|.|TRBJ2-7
CAWMDGGPAYEQYF
TGTGCCTGGATGGACGGGGGACCCGCATACGAGCAGTACTTC
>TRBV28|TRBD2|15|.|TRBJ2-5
CASSAPAAGGETQYF
TGTGCCAGCAGTGCCCCGGCGGCGGGAGGAGAGACCCAGTACTTC
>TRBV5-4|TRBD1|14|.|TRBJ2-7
CASSLVTGVGEQYF
TGTGCCAGCAGCTTGGTGACAGGGGTTGGCGAGCAGTACTTC
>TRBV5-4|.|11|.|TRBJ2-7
CASSLGAEQYF
TGTGCCAGCAGCTTGGGGGCAGAGCAGTACTTC
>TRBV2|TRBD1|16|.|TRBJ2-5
CASYGTGNVGGETQYF
TGTGCCAGCTACGGGACAGGGAACGTGGGAGGGGAGACCCAGTACTTC
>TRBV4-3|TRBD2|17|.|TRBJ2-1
CASSQDNQRGSYNEQFF
TGCGCCAGCAGCCAAGATAACCAGCGGGGCTCCTACAATGAGCAGTTCTTC
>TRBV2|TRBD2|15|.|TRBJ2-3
CASTVERGSTDTQYF
TGTGCCAGCACGGTCGAGCGGGGAAGCACAGATACGCAGTATTTT
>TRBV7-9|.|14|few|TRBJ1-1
CASSRPGTRTEAFF
TGTGCCAGCAGCCGGCCGGGAACGCGGACTGAAGCTTTCTTT
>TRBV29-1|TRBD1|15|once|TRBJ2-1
CSVMGDSSAYNEQFF
TGCAGCGTTATGGGGGACAGCTCTGCCTACAATGAGCAGTTCTTC
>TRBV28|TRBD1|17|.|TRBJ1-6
CASSTWTQGALNSPLHF
TGTGCCAGCAGTACGTGGACACAGGGGGCCCTAAATTCACCCCTCCACTTT
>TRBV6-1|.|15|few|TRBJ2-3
CASSEEIGRTDTQYF
TGTGCCAGCAGTGAAGAAATAGGGAGAACAGATACGCAGTATTTT
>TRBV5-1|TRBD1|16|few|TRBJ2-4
CASRPGTGWDSVLQYF
TGCGCCAGCCGCCCCGGGACAGGCTGGGATTCTGTCCTTCAGTACTTC
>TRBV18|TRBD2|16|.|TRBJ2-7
CASSPRTGGRPGEQYF
TGTGCCAGCTCACCAAGAACGGGAGGACGCCCTGGCGAGCAGTACTTC
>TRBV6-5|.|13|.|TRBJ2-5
CASSLVRQETQYF
TGTGCCAGCAGTTTGGTTAGACAAGAGACCCAGTACTTC
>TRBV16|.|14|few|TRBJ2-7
CASSLSVSSYEQYF
TGTGCCAGCAGCCTCTCTGTGAGCTCCTACGAGCAGTACTTC
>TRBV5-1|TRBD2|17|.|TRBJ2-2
CASSTRLAGKNTGELFF
TGCGCCAGCAGCACCCGACTAGCGGGGAAGAACACCGGGGAGCTGTTTTTT
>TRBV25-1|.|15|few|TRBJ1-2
CASSETLRGNYGYTF
TGTGCCAGCAGTGAGACCCTACGGGGGAACTATGGCTACACCTTC
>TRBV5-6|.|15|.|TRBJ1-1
CASSLFPGLNTEAFF
TGTGCCAGCAGCTTGTTTCCAGGGTTAAACACTGAAGCTTTCTTT
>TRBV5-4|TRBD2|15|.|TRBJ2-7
CASSWGGPFREEQYF
TGTGCCAGCAGCTGGGGGGGTCCCTTCCGGGAGGAGCAGTACTTC
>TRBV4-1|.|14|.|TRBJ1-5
CASSPAGGDQPQHF
TGCGCCAGCAGCCCCGCCGGGGGGGATCAGCCCCAGCATTTT
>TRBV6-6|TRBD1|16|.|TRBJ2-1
CASRQTGTGAYNEQFF
TGTGCCAGCAGACAAACCGGGACAGGGGCGTACAATGAGCAGTTCTTC
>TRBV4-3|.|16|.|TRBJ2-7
CASSQDGPGLLYEQYF
TGCGCCAGCAGCCAAGATGGACCGGGACTGCTCTACGAGCAGTACTTC
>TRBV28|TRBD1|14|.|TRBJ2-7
CASSMGQGSYEQYF
TGTGCCAGCAGTATGGGACAGGGTTCCTACGAGCAGTACTTC
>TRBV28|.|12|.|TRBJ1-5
CASSAYGQPQHF
TGTGCCAGCAGTGCTTACGGTCAGCCCCAGCATTTT
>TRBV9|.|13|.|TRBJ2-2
CASSVELTGELFF
TGTGCCAGCAGCGTAGAACTGACCGGGGAGCTGTTTTTT
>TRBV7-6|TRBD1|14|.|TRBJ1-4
CASSLTGVYEKLFF
TGTGCCAGCAGCTTGACAGGGGTCTATGAAAAACTGTTTTTT
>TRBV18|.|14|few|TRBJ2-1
CASSGSGTYNEQFF
TGTGCCAGCTCAGGTAGCGGTACCTACAATGAGCAGTTCTTC
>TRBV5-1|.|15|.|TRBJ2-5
CASSLVSGTQETQYF
TGCGCCAGCAGCTTGGTTTCGGGAACACAAGAGACCCAGTACTTC
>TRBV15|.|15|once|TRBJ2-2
CATSRVGGDAGELFF
TGTGCCACCAGCAGAGTGGGGGGAGACGCTGGGGAGCTGTTTTTT
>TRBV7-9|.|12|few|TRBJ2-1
CASSPGFYEQFF
TGTGCCAGCAGCCCGGGTTTCTATGAGCAGTTCTTC
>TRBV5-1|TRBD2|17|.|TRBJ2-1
CASSAGTSGSQHNEQFF
TGCGCCAGCAGCGCTGGGACTAGCGGGAGTCAACACAATGAGCAGTTCTTC
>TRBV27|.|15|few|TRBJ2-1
CASSLSPSSYNEQFF
TGTGCCAGCAGTTTATCACCGAGCTCCTACAATGAGCAGTTCTTC
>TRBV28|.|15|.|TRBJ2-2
CASTKQKQGAGELFF
TGTGCCAGCACCAAACAAAAACAGGGAGCCGGGGAGCTGTTTTTT
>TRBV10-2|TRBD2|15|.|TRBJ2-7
CASSAPGRGGPEQYF
TGCGCCAGCAGTGCGCCAGGGCGGGGGGGCCCCGAGCAGTACTTC
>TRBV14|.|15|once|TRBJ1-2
CASSNTGLNPYGYTF
TGTGCCAGCAGCAATACCGGTCTGAACCCCTATGGCTACACCTTC
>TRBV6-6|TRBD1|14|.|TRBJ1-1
CASREQGAGAEAFF
TGTGCCAGCAGGGAACAGGGGGCCGGGGCTGAAGCTTTCTTT
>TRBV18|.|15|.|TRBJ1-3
CASSPGRGSGNTIYF
TGTGCCAGCTCACCTGGTCGGGGATCTGGAAACACCATATATTTT
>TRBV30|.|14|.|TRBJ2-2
CAWIDSRVTGELFF
TGTGCCTGGATTGACTCGAGGGTTACCGGGGAGCTGTTTTTT
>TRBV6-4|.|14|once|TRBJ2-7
CASPAQVGSYEQYF
TGTGCCAGCCCGGCACAGGTGGGGTCCTACGAGCAGTACTTC
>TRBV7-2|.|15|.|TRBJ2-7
CASSLAPAVSYEQYF
TGTGCCAGCAGCTTAGCTCCGGCGGTCTCCTACGAGCAGTACTTC
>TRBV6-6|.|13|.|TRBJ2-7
CASSAGLIYEQYF
TGTGCCAGCAGCGCCGGACTGATTTACGAGCAGTACTTC
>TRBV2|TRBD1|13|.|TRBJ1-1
CASSVRQGLEAFF
TGTGCCAGCAGTGTCCGACAGGGCCTTGAAGCTTTCTTT
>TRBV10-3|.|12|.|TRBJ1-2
CAISAQPGGYTF
TGTGCCATCAGTGCCCAGCCAGGTGGCTACACCTTC
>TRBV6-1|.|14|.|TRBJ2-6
CATSPRSGANVLTF
TGTGCCACCTCGCCGCGGTCTGGGGCCAACGTCCTGACTTTC
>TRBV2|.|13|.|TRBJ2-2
CASSEGGTGELFF
TGTGCCAGCAGTGAAGGAGGGACCGGGGAGCTGTTTTTT
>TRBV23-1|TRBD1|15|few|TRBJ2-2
CASIHRGPNTGELFF
TGCGCCAGCATCCACAGGGGCCCGAACACCGGGGAGCTGTTTTTT
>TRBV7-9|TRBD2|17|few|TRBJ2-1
CASSPLAGGSSYNEQFF
TGTGCCAGCAGCCCCTTAGCGGGAGGGAGCTCCTACAATGAGCAGTTCTTC
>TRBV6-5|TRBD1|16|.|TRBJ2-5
CASSYGAQGDQETQYF
TGTGCCAGCAGTTACGGGGCACAGGGGGATCAGGAGACCCAGTACTTC